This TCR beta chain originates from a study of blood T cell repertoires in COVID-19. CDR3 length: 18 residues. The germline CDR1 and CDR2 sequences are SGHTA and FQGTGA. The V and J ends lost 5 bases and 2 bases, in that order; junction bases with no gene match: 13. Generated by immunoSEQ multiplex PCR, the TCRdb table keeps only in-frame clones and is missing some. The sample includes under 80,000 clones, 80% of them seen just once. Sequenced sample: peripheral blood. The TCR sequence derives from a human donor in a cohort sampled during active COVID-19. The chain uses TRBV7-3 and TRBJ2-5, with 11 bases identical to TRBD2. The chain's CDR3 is CASSPRLAGPDLQETQYF. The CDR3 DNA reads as TGTGCCAGCAGCCCCCGACTAGCGGGACCAGACCTACAAGAGACCCAGTACTTC. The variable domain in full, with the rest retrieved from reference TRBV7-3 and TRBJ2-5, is GAGVSQTPSNKVTEKGKYVELRCDPISGHTALYWYRQSLGQGPEFLIYFQGTGAADDSGLPNDRFFAVRPEGSVSTLKIQRTERGDSAVYLCASSPRLAGPDLQETQYFGPGTRLLVL.